These 31 T cell receptor beta chains were all obtained from the same sample, sequenced in a study of T cells after yellow fever vaccination. TCRdb itself ran the 5' RACE reads through MiXCR, one entry per CDR3 protein. The top ten hold 0.4% to 0.65% of the sample, which has a few hundred thousand distinct CDR3 sequences, over 10% seen once. Sequenced here: CD4+ T cells sorted from PBMCs, sampled 45 days after the yellow fever booster vaccination. Receptor source: a man aged 25 to 40 who received the YFV17D yellow fever vaccine.

The chain joins TRBV7-9 to TRBJ1-2; 7 positions match TRBD1. The V segment lost 5 bases and the J segment 8 bases; nucleotides outside the gene matches: 8. CDR1 is SEHNR, CDR2 FQNEAQ, per germline (reference sequence). This CDR3 has 13 residues. The CDR3 region is CASSPDRAGGYTF. Written as DNA, the CDR3 is TGTGCCAGCAGCCCCGACAGGGCGGGAGGCTACACCTTC.

This clonotype came up a few times. V gene TRBV5-1 combines with J gene TRBJ2-1, with TRBD2 matching 14 bases. V gave up 6 bases and J gave up 0 bases; unmatched junction bases: 5. The germline V gene encodes CDR1 SGHRS and CDR2 YFSETQ. The CDR3 runs 17 residues. This CDR3 reads CASKGLAGESSYNEQFF. The CDR3 region has the DNA TGCGCCAGCAAGGGACTAGCGGGAGAAAGCTCCTACAATGAGCAGTTCTTC.

For the CDR3, the DNA is TGTGCCAGCAGTTACGGGGCTAGCGGGGCAACAGATACGCAGTATTTT. It is translated as CASSYGASGATDTQYF. This chain links TRBV6-2 or TRBV6-3 with TRBJ2-3; 9 nucleotides match TRBD2. Losses at the gene ends were 2 bases for V and 3 bases for J; bases not matched to a gene: 6. The CDR3 totals 16 residues. Germline-derived CDR1 and CDR2 are MNHEY and SVGEGT.

This clonotype was seen a handful of times. This rearrangement joins TRBV7-3 to TRBJ2-1; D remains unclear. In germline, CDR1 is SGHTA, CDR2 FQGTGA. Trimming left V 2 bases short and J 7 bases short, with 9 bases between. The CDR3 totals 13 residues. The CDR3 bases are TGTGCCAGCAGCTTAGATTGGCGGAATGAGCAGTTCTTC. The encoded protein is CASSLDWRNEQFF.

The chain uses TRBV5-1 and TRBJ2-2; tentative D call: TRBD1 (6 bases). The CDR3 length is 16 residues. Looked up from germline, CDR1 is SGHRS and CDR2 is YFSETQ. V lost 6 bases, J lost 5 bases, and 20 bases lay in between. The CDR3 region has the DNA TGCGCCAGCACCCAAACACGGGACATTAGGACCGGGGAGCTGTTTTTT. It codes for CASTQTRDIRTGELFF.

The chain combines TRBV7-9 with TRBJ2-3, with D tentatively TRBD1 (6 bases). The end of the DNA fits TRBJ1-5 better, so the J call may be wrong. Germline CDR1 and CDR2: SEHNR and FQNEAQ (reference sequence). The length of the CDR3 is 16 residues. CDR3 amino acids: CASSPGGTYRADTQHF. CDR3 sequence (DNA): TGTGCCAGCAGCCCCGGAGGGACTTACAGGGCAGATACGCAGCATTTT.

This chain links TRBV20-1 with TRBJ2-2; the D call may be TRBD1 or TRBD2 (6 bases each). V lost 1 base to trimming and J lost 2 bases, with 11 bases between them. The CDR3 has 15 amino acids. Germline CDR1 and CDR2: DFQATT and SNEGSKA (reference sequence). DNA of the CDR3: TGCAGTGCTAGAGTCCAGGGGACTAACACCGGGGAGCTGTTTTTT. Translated: CSARVQGTNTGELFF.

A remark on this clonotype: This may come from a read error, since a much larger clone is one base off. The chain uses TRBV20-1 and TRBJ2-1; 9 bases are shared with TRBD2. Trimming took 6 bases from V and 12 from J; bases not matched to a gene: 6. The CDR3 consists of 11 residues. Germline-derived CDR1 and CDR2 are DFQATT and SNEGSKA (reference sequence). CDR3 nucleotide sequence: TGCAGTGCCCCTAAGCGGGGGGCGCAGTTCTTC. Encoded protein: CSAPKRGAQFF.

This sequence joins TRBV3-1 and TRBJ2-1, with 8 bases lining up with TRBD2. Unmatched junction bases numbered 2, after V lost 2 bases and J lost 8 bases. CDR3 size: 13 residues. Germline V gene data show CDR1 as LGHDT and CDR2 as YNNKEL (reference sequence). The CDR3: CASSQRTSYEQFF. The CDR3 nucleotides read TGTGCCAGCAGCCAAAGGACTAGCTATGAGCAGTTCTTC.

The chain joins TRBV5-6 to TRBJ2-7; D might be TRBD1 or TRBD2, each matching 5 bases. The CDR3 contains 15 residues. Germline V CDR1 and CDR2: SGHDT, YYEEEE. V was clipped by 0 bases and J by 5 bases, with 15 bases between them. The CDR3 protein is CASSLGVRGLNEQYF. For the CDR3, the DNA is TGTGCCAGCAGCTTGGGTGTGAGGGGCCTCAACGAGCAGTACTTC.

This clonotype has a handful of counts. The chain recombines TRBV18 with TRBJ2-7; D uncertain. This CDR3 is 15 amino acids long. Per germline, CDR1 KGHSH and CDR2 LQKENI. The V and J ends lost 0 bases and 2 bases respectively, with 11 bases between them. The CDR3 region is CASSPPVARAYEQYF. CDR3 nucleotides: TGTGCCAGCTCACCACCGGTTGCCAGAGCCTACGAGCAGTACTTC.

This chain joins TRBV7-2 and TRBJ2-7; D possibly uses TRBD1 or TRBD2 (5 bases each). V was clipped by 5 bases and J by 3 bases, with 17 bases between them. The CDR3 totals 15 residues. CDR1 SGHTA and CDR2 FQGNSA come from the germline V gene. The CDR3 coding sequence is TGTGCCAGCAGCCCCCTGGTTGGGGGATTCTACGAGCAGTACTTC. Protein: CASSPLVGGFYEQYF.

This rearrangement joins TRBV20-1 to TRBJ1-5; TRBD1 matches 7 bases. After removal of 6 bases from V and 2 bases from J, the junction contained 7 bases not matched to a gene. The length of the CDR3 is 14 residues. Germline CDR1 DFQATT, CDR2 SNEGSKA (reference sequence). CDR3 protein: CSAFNRGGNQPQHF. CDR3 bases: TGCAGTGCGTTTAACAGGGGAGGCAATCAGCCCCAGCATTTT.

The CDR3 DNA reads TGTGCCAGCTCACTATCGGAGGTCTACGAGCAGTACTTC. The encoded protein is CASSLSEVYEQYF. The chain has TRBV18 and TRBJ2-7, with D tentatively TRBD2 (5 bases). This CDR3 comprises 13 residues. V lost 4 bases to trimming and J lost 3 bases, with 10 bases between them. Per the germline V gene, CDR1 is KGHSH and CDR2 is LQKENI.

This clonotype was observed a handful of times. This chain links TRBV12-3 or TRBV12-4 with TRBJ2-2, with D possibly being TRBD1 (5 bases). CDR3 size: 19 residues. V was trimmed by 7 bases and J by 6 bases, leaving 30 bases between them. The CDR3 nucleotides are TGTGCCAGCATTCTGGCCCATAGGACAACTACTTGGGTCGCCGGGGAGCTGTTTTTT. It is translated as CASILAHRTTTWVAGELFF.

V usage is TRBV20-1 and J usage is TRBJ2-2; D perhaps matches TRBD1 (5 bases). Deletions cut 5 bases from V and 4 bases from J, with 11 bases between. The CDR3 is 13 residues long. Germline CDR1 is DFQATT and CDR2 is SNEGSKA (reference sequence). CDR3: CSAPDSSTGELFF. CDR3 nucleotides: TGCAGTGCTCCAGACAGCAGCACCGGGGAGCTGTTTTTT.

V and J are TRBV12-3 or TRBV12-4 and TRBJ2-5; D is ambiguous. This CDR3 comprises 13 residues. V was cut by 8 bases and J by 1 base, with 11 bases left in between. The CDR3 DNA reads TGTGCCAGCGGCCCCGGCCTCCAAGAGACCCAGTACTTC. Amino acids: CASGPGLQETQYF.

This clonotype was counted ten times or more. The chain combines TRBV5-1 with TRBJ2-1, with no clear D. The germline gives CDR1 SGHRS, CDR2 YFSETQ. The ends were cut back, 0 bases at V and 0 bases at J, with 7 bases in the middle. The CDR3 contains 15 residues. The CDR3 spells CASSLGQSSYNEQFF. The CDR3 DNA sequence: TGCGCCAGCAGCTTGGGACAAAGCTCCTACAATGAGCAGTTCTTC.

This clonotype turned up a few times. The chain carries TRBV5-1 and TRBJ2-1; no clear D. Germline CDR1 reads SGHRS; CDR2 reads YFSETQ. The CDR3 is made up of 15 amino acids. Trimming removed 3 bases from V and 5 bases from J, with 15 bases in between. CDR3 nucleotides: TGCGCCAGCAGCTCTGACATTCACGCCAACAATGAGCAGTTCTTC. Protein product: CASSSDIHANNEQFF.

Regarding this clonotype: A much larger clone lies one base from this, so it may be a read error. The chain joins TRBV9 to TRBJ2-1, with 8 bases aligning to TRBD2. The CDR3 length is 16 residues. The V gene end was trimmed by 0 bases and the J gene end by 7 bases; junction bases not matched to a gene: 9. Germline V gene lookup returns CDR1 SGDLS and CDR2 YYNGEE. The chain's CDR3 is CASSVGGREGSNEQFF. The CDR3 nucleotides are TGTGCCAGCAGCGTAGGAGGTCGGGAGGGCTCGAATGAGCAGTTCTTC.

V usage is TRBV5-1 and J usage is TRBJ2-3; perhaps TRBD1 as D (5 bases). V lost 3 bases and J lost 2, with 7 bases in between. This CDR3 region has 13 residues. In germline, CDR1 is SGHRS, CDR2 YFSETQ. The CDR3 sequence: CASSSDNTDTQYF. The CDR3 coding sequence is TGCGCCAGCAGCTCGGACAACACAGATACGCAGTATTTT.

This clonotype was counted between two and nine times. The rearrangement uses TRBV11-1 and TRBJ2-5; 8 bases match TRBD2. The germline gives CDR1 SGHAT, CDR2 FQDESV (reference sequence). The ends lost 5 bases at V and 2 bases at J; junction bases unmatched: 19. The CDR3 totals 19 residues. This chain's CDR3 is CASSQLLGRSGSVQETQYF. The CDR3 region has the DNA TGTGCCAGCAGCCAGTTGTTGGGGCGGAGCGGGAGTGTTCAAGAGACCCAGTACTTC.

The chain carries TRBV23-1 and TRBJ2-4, with D uncertain. Being an ORF, TRBV23-1 has a function that is uncertain. V dropped 4 bases and J dropped 0 bases, with 22 bases sitting between them. The CDR3 spans 19 residues. CDR3 DNA sequence: TGCGCCAGCAGTCCGGCCATTTGCATAACAAAACTAGCCAAAAACATTCAGTACTTC. This encodes CASSPAICITKLAKNIQYF.

This clonotype was counted ten times or more. This sequence joins TRBV15 and TRBJ2-1; 9 bases line up with TRBD1. Germline-derived CDR1 and CDR2 are LNHNV and YYDKDF (reference sequence). This CDR3 has 19 residues. Germline trimming cut 2 bases from V and 5 bases from J; bases unmatched to any gene: 16. The CDR3: CATSRSRDRVLLPHNEQFF. In DNA form, the CDR3 reads TGTGCCACCAGCAGATCCCGGGACAGGGTATTACTACCCCACAATGAGCAGTTCTTC. The complete variable domain, with remaining parts taken from reference TRBV15 and TRBJ2-1, reads DAMVIQNPRYQVTQFGKPVTLSCSQTLNHNVMYWYQQKSSQAPKLLFHYYDKDFNNEADTPDNFQSRRPNTSFCFLDIRSPGLGDTAMYLCATSRSRDRVLLPHNEQFFGPGTRLTVL.

The chain uses TRBV7-2 and TRBJ2-1; unclear D gene. Per germline, CDR1 SGHTA and CDR2 FQGNSA. Trimming stripped 0 bases from V and 0 bases from J, with 9 bases between. The CDR3 is made up of 16 amino acids. CDR3 residues: CASSLAPGHSYNEQFF. DNA for the CDR3: TGTGCCAGCAGCTTAGCGCCGGGCCACTCCTACAATGAGCAGTTCTTC.

The chain links TRBV25-1 to TRBJ2-2, with 9 bases matching TRBD2. CDR1 and CDR2 (germline): MGHDK, SYGVNS. There are 16 residues in the CDR3. The ends lost 4 bases at V and 6 bases at J; junction bases unmatched: 9. CDR3 in amino acids: CASSVAGGGGAGELFF. The CDR3 region has the DNA TGTGCCAGCAGTGTTGCGGGAGGGGGTGGGGCCGGGGAGCTGTTTTTT.

This clonotype was seen a few times. The gene calls are TRBV25-1 and TRBJ2-2; D is unclear. The CDR3 contains 14 residues. With 5 bases removed from V and 5 bases from J, the gap between germline ends came to 12 bases. Germline values: CDR1 MGHDK, CDR2 SYGVNS. The CDR3 loop reads CASSLRLGTGELFF. In DNA form, the CDR3 reads TGTGCCAGCAGTCTCCGTCTAGGAACCGGGGAGCTGTTTTTT.

The J gene is TRBJ1-1, the V gene TRBV4-2, with a weak D call TRBD1 (6 bases). Germline V gene lookup returns CDR1 LGHNA and CDR2 YNFKEQ. V was pared by 5 bases and J by 0 bases, with 19 bases between. CDR3 length: 17 residues. The CDR3 DNA is TGTGCCAGCAGCTACGGGCCGGGGGCGGGGATGAACACTGAAGCTTTCTTT. This encodes CASSYGPGAGMNTEAFF.

The CDR3 DNA follows: TGCGCCAGCCGCGGGACTAGCGAGTCGGAGACCCAGTACTTC. Its protein is CASRGTSESETQYF. V gene TRBV10-2 combines with J gene TRBJ2-5; 10 bases align to TRBD2. Germline values: CDR1 WSHSY, CDR2 SAAADI. J gave up 5 bases and V 8 bases, and 8 bases lay outside the gene matches. The CDR3 has 14 residues.

Regarding this clonotype: This may come from a read error, since a much larger clone is one base off. Since the CDR3 does not end with the conserved phenylalanine or tryptophan, this likely comes from a read error. This chain uses TRBV28 with TRBJ2-7; D is unclear. Trimming took off 7 bases at V and 4 bases at J, with 8 bases between the two ends. The CDR3 sequence is 11 residues long. CDR1 MDHEN and CDR2 SYDVKM come from the germline V gene. CDR3 coding DNA: TGTGCCAGCACCTCGAAATACGAGCAGTACCTC. Encoded protein: CASTSKYEQYL.

In nucleotides, the CDR3 is TGCAGTGCTACCCGGACAGGGTCGCAGCCCCAGCATTTT. It translates to CSATRTGSQPQHF. V is TRBV20-1 and J is TRBJ1-5, with 8 positions matching TRBD1. The J segment lost 7 bases and the V segment lost 4 bases, leaving 6 bases of the junction unmatched. The CDR3 spans 13 residues. The germline CDR1 and CDR2 sequences are DFQATT and SNEGSKA (reference sequence).